Below are 25 T cell receptor beta chains sequenced from a single sample in a study of T cell repertoires in cytomegalovirus infection. From the reads, TCRdb called clonotypes with MiXCR, one entry per CDR3 protein. The sample yields about 250,000 distinct CDR3 sequences, around 6.6% seen once. Material for sequencing was PBMCs. The receptors come from a human donor in good health (CMV status not recorded). Some clones in this sample may be carry-over from other donors' samples.

This clonotype has ten or more counts. The chain couples TRBV5-1 to TRBJ2-7; D is perhaps TRBD1 (5 bases). V was clipped by 2 bases and J by 5 bases, with 14 bases between them. CDR1 SGHRS and CDR2 YFSETQ come from the germline V gene. The CDR3 covers 14 residues. CDR3 sequence: CASSFSQVADEQYF. CDR3 coding DNA: TGCGCCAGCAGCTTCTCACAGGTGGCCGACGAGCAGTACTTC. The full variable domain, its missing parts supplied by reference TRBV5-1 and TRBJ2-7, is KAGVTQTPRYLIKTRGQQVTLSCSPISGHRSVSWYQQTPGQGLQFLFEYFSETQRNKGNFPGRFSGRQFSNSRSEMNVSTLELGDSALYLCASSFSQVADEQYFGPGTRLTVT.

J is TRBJ1-2 and V is TRBV20-1; D is uncertain. Germline V lookup: CDR1 DFQATT, CDR2 SNEGSKA (reference sequence). There are 13 residues in the CDR3. V was shortened by 3 bases and J by 4 bases, with 12 bases between the two germline ends. Here the CDR3 DNA reads TGCAGTGCTAGGGAGGGCGCGGGCTATGGCTACACCTTC. This gives the protein CSAREGAGYGYTF.

This clonotype was seen ten or more times. This chain links TRBV11-2 with TRBJ2-3; 9 nucleotides match TRBD2. Looked up from germline, CDR1 is SGHAT and CDR2 is FQNNGV. The V segment lost 5 bases and the J segment 0 bases; nucleotides outside the gene matches: 3. The CDR3 is 15 amino acids. CDR3 nucleotide sequence: TGTGCCAGCAGCAGACTAGCGGTTAGCACAGATACGCAGTATTTT. Amino acid sequence: CASSRLAVSTDTQYF.

In this sample, this clonotype turned up many times. This chain connects TRBV14 to TRBJ2-5; possible D gene TRBD1, 5 bases. V gave up 3 bases and J gave up 4 bases, with 12 bases separating them. The CDR3 is 14 residues long. Germline assignment: CDR1 SGHDN and CDR2 FVKESK. CDR3 DNA sequence: TGTGCCAGCAGCCACCTAGGGGTCCGAGAGACCCAGTACTTC. This gives the protein CASSHLGVRETQYF.

This clonotype has a count of ten or more. The chain uses TRBV7-2 and TRBJ1-2; the D gene is possibly TRBD1 (5 bases). CDR1 and CDR2 from the germline V gene are SGHTA and FQGNSA. The CDR3 runs to 15 residues. The V end was cut by 5 bases, the J end by 3 bases, with 16 bases between. CDR3 in amino acids: CASSRPARGDYGYTF. The CDR3 DNA reads as TGTGCCAGCAGCCGACCGGCACGGGGGGACTATGGCTACACCTTC.

This clonotype occurred a few times. This chain joins TRBV28 and TRBJ1-2; 8 bases match TRBD1. This CDR3 contains 15 residues. Germline CDR1 reads MDHEN; CDR2 reads SYDVKM. With 5 bases clipped from V and 4 bases from J, the junction kept 9 bases outside the gene matches. CDR3 nucleotides: TGTGCCAGCAGTCCTACAGGGGGACAGTTCTATGGCTACACCTTC. Amino acid sequence: CASSPTGGQFYGYTF.

The chain joins TRBV19 to TRBJ2-7; weak D call: TRBD2 (6 bases). This CDR3 region has 11 residues. Germline CDR1 is LNHDA and CDR2 is SQIVND (reference sequence). With 3 bases removed from V and 7 bases from J, the gap between germline ends came to 7 bases. CDR3 bases: TGTGCCAGTAGTATTCGGGAGGAGCAGTACTTC. As protein: CASSIREEQYF.

This clonotype has a count of ten or more. CDR3 protein: CASSSLTADTQYF. In DNA, the CDR3 is TGTGCCAGCAGTTCCCTGACCGCGGATACGCAGTATTTT. This chain connects TRBV7-2 to TRBJ2-3; D gene ambiguous. The CDR3 sequence is 13 residues long. Germline CDR1 reads SGHTA; CDR2 reads FQGNSA. V lost 6 bases and J 6 bases, leaving 13 bases between the germline ends.

Details on this clonotype: At one boundary the junction diverges from the germline segment, which might be a read error. The V call is TRBV5-1, the J call TRBJ2-7; unclear D gene. Germline lookup yields CDR1 SGHRS and CDR2 YFSETQ. CDR3 length equals 14 residues. Written as DNA, the CDR3 is TGTCCCAGCAGCTTGGCCGTAGGGTCTTACGAGCAGTACTTC. This encodes CPSSLAVGSYEQYF. Based on the CDR3 plus reference TRBV5-1 and TRBJ2-7, the full variable domain is KAGVTQTPRYLIKTRGQQVTLSCSPISGHRSVSWYQQTPGQGLQFLFEYFSETQRNKGNFPGRFSGRQFSNSRSEMNVSTLELGDSALYLCPSSLAVGSYEQYFGPGTRLTVT.

In this sample, this clonotype turned up many times. The chain combines TRBV7-9 with TRBJ1-2, with D perhaps matching TRBD1 (6 bases). There are 14 residues in the CDR3. V lost 5 bases and J lost 6, with 16 bases in between. The germline gives CDR1 SEHNR, CDR2 FQNEAQ (reference sequence). CDR3 nucleotide sequence: TGTGCCAGCAGCCTACCAAACAGGGTGGATGGCTACACCTTC. Translating it yields CASSLPNRVDGYTF.

The rearrangement uses TRBV2 and TRBJ2-1; TRBD1 agrees at 8 bases. Germline loops: CDR1 SNHLY, CDR2 FYNNEI. V trimming: 9 bases; J trimming: 4 bases; junction bases outside the gene matches: 8. CDR3 length: 14 residues. CDR3 sequence: CASVGTGLYNEQFF. The CDR3, as DNA: TGTGCCAGTGTTGGGACAGGCCTGTACAATGAGCAGTTCTTC.

This clonotype was counted ten times or more. This chain connects TRBV28 to TRBJ2-7; D remains unclear. Germline CDR1 MDHEN, CDR2 SYDVKM. Trimming pared 9 bases from V and 0 bases from J, leaving 9 bases between. The CDR3 spans 12 residues. The DNA for the CDR3 is TGTGCCAGTCGTAGGAGCTCCTACGAGCAGTACTTC. This sequence encodes CASRRSSYEQYF.

This clonotype has ten or more counts. The J gene is TRBJ2-7, the V gene TRBV7-6; D may be TRBD2 (5 bases). This CDR3 region has 18 residues. Per the germline V gene, CDR1 is SGHVS and CDR2 is FNYEAQ. V was cut by 3 bases and J by 5 bases, with 26 bases left in between. The CDR3 DNA reads as TGTGCCAGCAGCTTGTTGGTTGCTGTGCAGCCCTTGAGGGACGAGCAGTACTTC. It translates to CASSLLVAVQPLRDEQYF.

There are many counts of this clonotype. The CDR3 bases are TGCAGTGCTAGAGATCGGGCCACGTCGGATCCGCATTGGGGCTACACCTTC. Translating gives CSARDRATSDPHWGYTF. The chain has TRBV20-1 and TRBJ1-2, with D hard to call. V dropped 0 bases and J dropped 8 bases, with 25 bases sitting between them. Germline assignment: CDR1 DFQATT and CDR2 SNEGSKA (reference sequence). This CDR3 is built from 17 residues.

This clonotype was recorded many times. The CDR3 sequence is CSVLPRSYNEQFF. CDR3 bases: TGCAGCGTTCTGCCTAGGTCCTACAATGAGCAGTTCTTC. The rearrangement uses TRBV29-1 and TRBJ2-1; D call uncertain. The V end was cut by 5 bases, the J end by 1 base, with 9 bases between. The length of the CDR3 is 13 residues. Germline assignment: CDR1 SQVTM and CDR2 ANQGSEA.

This clonotype was seen at least ten times. The chain carries TRBV7-2 and TRBJ1-1; D uncertain. Germline CDR1 is SGHTA and CDR2 is FQGNSA. Trimming shortened V by 3 bases and J by 1 base, and 9 bases separated the two germline ends. This CDR3 is built from 14 residues. As DNA, the CDR3 is TGTGCCAGCAGCTTGCGCTTTGGGAACACTGAAGCTTTCTTT. Translating it yields CASSLRFGNTEAFF. Filled out from reference TRBV7-2 and TRBJ1-1, the complete variable domain reads GAGVSQSPSNKVTEKGKDVELRCDPISGHTALYWYRQSLGQGLEFLIYFQGNSAPDKSGLPSDRFSAERTGGSVSTLTIQRTQQEDSAVYLCASSLRFGNTEAFFGQGTRLTVV.

In this sample, this clonotype turned up many times. The J gene is TRBJ1-4, the V gene TRBV20-1, with D uncertain. Germline CDR1 is DFQATT and CDR2 is SNEGSKA (reference sequence). V lost 3 bases and J 6 bases, leaving 11 bases between the germline ends. This CDR3 has 13 amino acids. The CDR3 DNA reads TGCAGTGCTAGCCCTTCCTTAGATGAAAAACTGTTTTTT. Encoded protein: CSASPSLDEKLFF.

Ten or more counts support this clonotype. The chain recombines TRBV5-1 with TRBJ2-1; D may be TRBD2 (6 bases). V lost 7 bases, J lost 8 bases, and 13 bases lay in between. The germline gives CDR1 SGHRS, CDR2 YFSETQ. There are 12 residues in the CDR3. CDR3 nucleotides: TGCGCCAGCCGACTAGGCGGGGATGAGCAGTTCTTC. The encoded protein is CASRLGGDEQFF.

There are many counts of this clonotype. The chain is built from TRBV6-1 and TRBJ2-1; D is unresolved. The CDR3 has 13 residues. Trimming took off 3 bases at V and 6 bases at J, with 9 bases between the two ends. Germline V gene data show CDR1 as MNHNS and CDR2 as SASEGT. CDR3 DNA: TGTGCCAGCAGTGAGGGCCGGGTCAATGAGCAGTTCTTC. This sequence encodes CASSEGRVNEQFF.

The table lists this clonotype with a few counts. This sequence joins TRBV4-1 and TRBJ1-5; 7 positions agree with TRBD1. With V trimmed by 0 bases and J by 4 bases, 0 bases remained unmatched. Germline V lookup: CDR1 MGHRA, CDR2 YSYEKL. CDR3 length: 14 amino acids. This CDR3 reads CASSQEQGNQPQHF. DNA of the CDR3: TGCGCCAGCAGCCAAGAACAGGGGAATCAGCCCCAGCATTTT.

Ten or more counts support this clonotype. This chain connects TRBV20-1 to TRBJ1-3; D is ambiguous. The germline V gene encodes CDR1 DFQATT and CDR2 SNEGSKA (reference sequence). The CDR3 is 12 residues long. V shed 5 bases and J shed 2 bases, with 7 bases lying between them. The CDR3 loop is CSAAPAGNTIYF. CDR3 coding DNA: TGCAGTGCTGCGCCAGCTGGAAACACCATATATTTT.

This chain uses TRBV28 with TRBJ1-1, with 7 bases matching TRBD1. The CDR3 totals 12 residues. CDR1 and CDR2 (germline): MDHEN, SYDVKM. V dropped 6 bases and J dropped 6; count of bases not matched to a gene: 4. CDR3 amino acids: CASRSGTAEAFF. CDR3 nucleotide sequence: TGTGCCAGCAGATCTGGGACAGCTGAAGCTTTCTTT.

The chain carries TRBV6-5 and TRBJ2-7, with 11 bases fitting TRBD2. The CDR3 covers 15 residues. CDR1 and CDR2 from the germline V gene are MNHEY and SVGAGI. The trim removed 0 bases at V and 6 bases at J, leaving 4 bases unmatched. CDR3 residues: CASSYSLAGVSEQYF. The CDR3 DNA is TGTGCCAGCAGTTACTCACTAGCGGGGGTTAGCGAGCAGTACTTC.

This clonotype was picked up many times. The chain carries TRBV6-2 or TRBV6-3 and TRBJ1-6; D is unclear. This CDR3 is 16 amino acids long. V lost 6 bases, J lost 0 bases, and 12 bases lay in between. Germline V gives CDR1 MNHEY, CDR2 SVGEGT. CDR3 coding DNA: TGTGCCAGCAGATTGGACGGAAGCTCCTATAATTCACCCCTCCACTTT. Its protein is CASRLDGSSYNSPLHF.

A word on this clonotype: A read error may be the cause here, since a much bigger clone is one base away. The chain couples TRBV19 to TRBJ1-1; D is ambiguous. CDR1 LNHDA and CDR2 SQIVND come from the germline V gene (reference sequence). The CDR3 runs 17 residues. Here the CDR3 reads CAGSMRPFPGGDTEAFF. The DNA of the CDR3 is TGTGCCGGTAGTATGAGACCCTTTCCCGGCGGGGACACTGAAGCTTTCTTT.